This T cell receptor (beta chain) is drawn from a study of human T cells and chemical hapten exposure. Study as a whole: In the sensitization step, 2% DPC was placed on approximately 2 cm by approximately 2 cm of upper inner arm skin. The cohort included alopecia areata under or over 50% scalp, totalis and universalis.

This clonotype was detected ten times or more. The antigen is undetermined. There are 13 residues in the CDR3. The germline V gene has CDR1 SNHLY and CDR2 FYNNEI. The V end was cut by 6 bases, the J end by 0 bases, with 8 bases between. Time point here: patch test 1, 2 weeks after DPC sensitization. Specified treatment: therapeutic diphenylcyclopropenone sensitization with weekly scalp DPC. The donor pool consisted of alopecia patients aged 18 to 70 years, considered suitable for DPC. Overall study results and limits: Counts of expanded TCRs at PT1 were positively correlated with patch test score.

TCRdb reprocessed the RACE reads via MiXCR and lists one record per CDR3 protein. The data contain about 49,000 distinct CDR3 sequences, about 9% of them singletons. The starting material was whole blood, obtained in connection with sensitization to the hapten diphenylcyclopropenone (DPC). The V call is TRBV2, the J call TRBJ1-1; TRBD1 is a possible D gene (5 bases). This clonotype originated in a woman in her forties or fifties with alopecia areata. Some clones in this sample may be carry-over from other donors' samples. CDR3 amino acids: CASRRGMNTEAFF. The DNA of the CDR3 is TGTGCCAGCAGGAGGGGCATGAACACTGAAGCTTTCTTT. The full variable domain, with the rest looked up from reference TRBV2 and TRBJ1-1, is EPEVTQTPSHQVTQMGQEVILRCVPISNHLYFYWYRQILGQKVEFLVSFYNNEISEKSEIFDDQFSVERPDGSNFTLKIRSTKLEDSAMYFCASRRGMNTEAFFGQGTRLTVV.